These 12 T cell receptor beta chains came from one sample sequenced in a study of blood T cell repertoires in COVID-19. Repertoires were generated with immunoSEQ multiplex PCR, while TCRdb's copy carries only in-frame clones and drops some. The sample has more than 150,000 clones, about 90% seen once. Material: peripheral blood. The receptor source for this set is a man in his sixties with acute or convalescent COVID-19.

The rearrangement links TRBV30 to TRBJ1-2; no definite D call. V was shortened by 4 bases and J by 5 bases, with 14 bases between the two germline ends. Germline loops: CDR1 GTSNPN, CDR2 SVGIG (reference sequence). The CDR3 has 13 amino acids. CDR3 sequence (DNA): TGTGCCTGGACCCCCGGGGTGGGGTATGGCTACACCTTC. Translating it yields CAWTPGVGYGYTF.

This chain connects TRBV2 to TRBJ2-7; 8 nucleotides agree with TRBD1. The CDR3 consists of 14 residues. Per the germline V gene, CDR1 is SNHLY and CDR2 is FYNNEI. Trimming cost V 7 bases and J 2 bases; bases outside gene matches: 7. The DNA for the CDR3 is TGTGCCAGCATGGGACAGGTGGGCCCCTACGAGCAGTACTTC. This translates into CASMGQVGPYEQYF.

V and J are TRBV7-9 and TRBJ1-1, with 8 bases identical to TRBD1. The trim removed 2 bases at V and 7 bases at J, leaving 6 bases unmatched. Germline CDR1 SEHNR, CDR2 FQNEAQ (reference sequence). The CDR3 runs to 14 residues. CDR3 protein: CASSLRTGKFEAFF. CDR3 sequence (DNA): TGTGCCAGCAGCTTACGGACAGGGAAATTTGAAGCTTTCTTT.

This chain links TRBV7-2 with TRBJ2-3; D gene ambiguous. CDR1 and CDR2 from the germline V gene are SGHTA and FQGNSA. The CDR3 loop spans 15 amino acids. Trimming took off 3 bases at V and 5 bases at J, with 15 bases between the two ends. The CDR3 loop reads CASSFHSARGDTQYF. CDR3 coding DNA: TGTGCCAGCAGCTTCCATTCAGCGCGAGGAGATACGCAGTATTTT.

The genes are TRBV5-1 and TRBJ1-2, with D perhaps matching TRBD1 (5 bases). The length of the CDR3 is 14 residues. Germline-derived CDR1 and CDR2 are SGHRS and YFSETQ. The V end lost 4 bases, the J end lost 2 bases, and 12 bases lay between the germline ends. The CDR3 loop is CASSAEAGNYGYTF. The CDR3 bases are TGCGCCAGCAGCGCCGAGGCAGGGAACTATGGCTACACCTTC.

The chain links TRBV5-4 to TRBJ1-6; no clear D. The ends were cut back, 0 bases at V and 1 base at J, with 11 bases in the middle. Germline values: CDR1 SGHNT, CDR2 YYREEE (reference sequence). The CDR3 runs to 17 residues. The DNA for the CDR3 is TGTGCCAGCAGCTTGGGGTTGCAGCGGTCCTATAATTCACCCCTCCACTTT. Translation gives CASSLGLQRSYNSPLHF. Supplemented by reference TRBV5-4 and TRBJ1-6, the full variable domain reads ETGVTQSPTHLIKTRGQQVTLRCSSQSGHNTVSWYQQALGQGPQFIFQYYREEENGRGNFPPRFSGLQFPNYSSELNVNALELDDSALYLCASSLGLQRSYNSPLHFGNGTRLTVT.

This rearrangement joins TRBV6-1 to TRBJ1-2; no definite D call. Germline lookup yields CDR1 MNHNS and CDR2 SASEGT. The CDR3 is made up of 14 amino acids. Trimming left V 1 base short and J 2 bases short, with 8 bases between. In DNA, the CDR3 is TGTGCCAGCAGTGAAGGAGGACTGAACTATGGCTACACCTTC. Its translation: CASSEGGLNYGYTF.

The V call is TRBV4-1, the J call TRBJ2-2; TRBD1 is a possible D gene (5 bases). The CDR3 contains 15 residues. The germline V gene has CDR1 MGHRA and CDR2 YSYEKL. Trimming removed 3 bases from V and 4 bases from J, with 12 bases in between. CDR3 bases: TGCGCCAGCAGCCATCCCAGGGTCGGCACCGGGGAGCTGTTTTTT. Its protein product is CASSHPRVGTGELFF.

The rearrangement joins TRBV10-3 to TRBJ2-7; TRBD1 matches at 8 bases. Looked up from germline, CDR1 is ENHRY and CDR2 is SYGVKD. With 3 bases clipped from V and 3 bases from J, the junction kept 4 bases outside the gene matches. There are 14 residues in the CDR3. In DNA form, the CDR3 reads TGTGCCATCAGTGACGACAGGGGACACTACGAGCAGTACTTC. As protein: CAISDDRGHYEQYF.

This chain links TRBV7-9 with TRBJ1-2; 8 nucleotides align to TRBD1. The CDR3 covers 19 residues. The V and J ends lost 5 bases and 2 bases, in that order; junction bases with no gene match: 19. Germline CDR1 and CDR2: SEHNR and FQNEAQ (reference sequence). The CDR3 loop is CASSPTAPGQARSNYGYTF. In DNA form, the CDR3 reads TGTGCCAGCAGCCCCACGGCCCCGGGACAGGCTCGTTCCAACTATGGCTACACCTTC.

The rearrangement uses TRBV5-1 and TRBJ1-1; 7 bases fit TRBD1. Trimming at V came to 5 bases and at J to 1 base, leaving 5 bases not matched to a gene. CDR3 size: 14 residues. The germline gives CDR1 SGHRS, CDR2 YFSETQ. CDR3 loop: CASRAGTANTEAFF. The CDR3 nucleotides read TGCGCCAGCAGGGCCGGGACAGCGAACACTGAAGCTTTCTTT. The full variable domain, rest sourced from reference TRBV5-1 and TRBJ1-1, is KAGVTQTPRYLIKTRGQQVTLSCSPISGHRSVSWYQQTPGQGLQFLFEYFSETQRNKGNFPGRFSGRQFSNSRSEMNVSTLELGDSALYLCASRAGTANTEAFFGQGTRLTVV.

The rearrangement uses TRBV5-8 and TRBJ2-1, with D unresolved. Trimming removed 4 bases from V and 2 bases from J, with 16 bases in between. The germline CDR1 and CDR2 sequences are SGHTS and YDEGEE. This CDR3 region has 16 residues. In DNA, the CDR3 is TGTGCCAGCAGCCCCGGATGGGTAGCCACCTACAATGAGCAGTTCTTC. Translation: CASSPGWVATYNEQFF.